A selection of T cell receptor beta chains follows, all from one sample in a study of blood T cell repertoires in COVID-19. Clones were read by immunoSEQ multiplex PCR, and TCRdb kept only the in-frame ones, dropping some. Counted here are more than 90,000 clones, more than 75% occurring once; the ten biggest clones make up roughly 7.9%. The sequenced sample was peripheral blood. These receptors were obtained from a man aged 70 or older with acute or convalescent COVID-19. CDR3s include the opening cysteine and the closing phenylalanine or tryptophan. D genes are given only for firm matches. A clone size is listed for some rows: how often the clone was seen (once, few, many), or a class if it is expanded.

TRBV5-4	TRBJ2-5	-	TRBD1	CASSPSTGVQETQYF	TGTGCCAGCAGCCCCTCTACAGGGGTTCAAGAGACCCAGTACTTC
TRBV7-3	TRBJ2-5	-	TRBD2	CASSLWTSGPLQETQYF	TGTGCCAGCAGCTTATGGACTAGCGGCCCCCTCCAAGAGACCCAGTACTTC
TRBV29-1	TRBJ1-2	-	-	CSVVRGKDAYGYTF	TGCAGCGTTGTTCGGGGGAAAGATGCGTATGGCTACACCTTC
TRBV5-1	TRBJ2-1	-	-	CASTPSGGSSYNEQFF	TGCGCCAGCACCCCCAGTGGAGGCAGCTCCTACAATGAGCAGTTCTTC
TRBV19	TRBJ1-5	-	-	CASTPLMTGRNQPQHF	TGTGCCAGCACCCCGCTTATGACAGGCCGAAATCAGCCCCAGCATTTT
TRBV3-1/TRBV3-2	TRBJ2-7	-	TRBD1	CASSQRTGRNYEQYF	TGTGCCAGCAGCCAACGGACAGGGAGGAACTACGAGCAGTACTTC
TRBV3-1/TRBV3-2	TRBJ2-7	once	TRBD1	CASSQGRTGVYEQYF	TGTGCCAGCAGCCAAGGACGGACAGGGGTCTACGAGCAGTACTTC
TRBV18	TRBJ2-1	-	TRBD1	CASSPNPGQYNEQFF	TGTGCCAGCTCACCCAACCCGGGACAGTACAATGAGCAGTTCTTC
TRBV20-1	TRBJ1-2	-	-	CSASGQGRIHYGYTF	TGCAGTGCTAGTGGTCAGGGTCGTATACACTATGGCTACACCTTC
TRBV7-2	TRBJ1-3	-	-	CASSLVGSLSGNTIYF	TGTGCCAGCAGCTTAGTGGGCAGCCTCTCTGGAAACACCATATATTTT
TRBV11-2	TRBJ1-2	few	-	CASSLHRANYGYTF	TGTGCCAGCAGCTTACACAGGGCTAACTATGGCTACACCTTC
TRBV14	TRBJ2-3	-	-	CASSRRSRGHASTDTQYF	TGTGCCAGCAGCCGGCGAAGTAGGGGTCATGCTAGCACAGATACGCAGTATTTT
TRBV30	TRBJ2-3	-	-	CAWSTGTDTQYF	TGTGCCTGGAGTACAGGGACAGATACGCAGTATTTT
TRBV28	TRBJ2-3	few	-	CASSIPSGPGGTDTQYF	TGTGCCAGCTCAATCCCATCGGGGCCGGGGGGCACAGATACGCAGTATTTT
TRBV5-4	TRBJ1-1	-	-	CASSLGGQISEAFF	TGTGCCAGCAGCTTGGGAGGCCAGATCAGTGAAGCTTTCTTT
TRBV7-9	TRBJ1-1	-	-	CASSLGETNTEAFF	TGTGCCAGCAGCTTAGGCGAAACGAACACTGAAGCTTTCTTT
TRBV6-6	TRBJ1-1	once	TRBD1	CASIRGQGGTEAFF	TGTGCCAGCATTCGAGGACAGGGTGGCACTGAAGCTTTCTTT